The 23 T cell receptor beta chains presented below share a single source sample, sequenced in a study of read filtering for tumor transcriptome and immune sequencing. This library used about 360 ng RNA and molecular barcoded adaptors spanning alpha/delta and beta/gamma chains. One entry per CDR3 protein results from TCRdb running MiXCR on the reads. The data show approximately 59,000 distinct CDR3 sequences, 9% to 15% seen once. Sequences were obtained from a population of CD138-negative cells sorted from bone marrow. These receptors came from a donor older than 35 with multiple myeloma.

In this sample, this clonotype turned up many times. V usage is TRBV5-1 and J usage is TRBJ2-2; the match to TRBD1 covers 10 bases. The CDR3 contains 17 residues. The germline V gene encodes CDR1 SGHRS and CDR2 YFSETQ. Trimming at V came to 6 bases and at J to 4 bases, leaving 12 bases not matched to a gene. The CDR3 DNA reads TGCGCCAGCACCCTAGAGACAGGGGGCTGGGGCACCGGGGAGCTGTTTTTT. It specifies CASTLETGGWGTGELFF. Full variable domain (rest looked up from reference TRBV5-1 and TRBJ2-2): KAGVTQTPRYLIKTRGQQVTLSCSPISGHRSVSWYQQTPGQGLQFLFEYFSETQRNKGNFPGRFSGRQFSNSRSEMNVSTLELGDSALYLCASTLETGGWGTGELFFGEGSRLTVL.

This clonotype was detected ten times or more. The V gene is TRBV3-1, the J gene TRBJ2-2; D is ambiguous. Deletions cut 0 bases from V and 3 bases from J, with 11 bases between. Germline V gene data show CDR1 as LGHDT and CDR2 as YNNKEL (reference sequence). The CDR3 is 16 amino acids. As DNA, the CDR3 is TGTGCCAGCAGCCAAGATGATACGGGTCACACCGGGGAGCTGTTTTTT. Residues: CASSQDDTGHTGELFF.

This clonotype appeared many times. This sequence joins TRBV5-1 and TRBJ1-1; D gene unclear. CDR1 SGHRS and CDR2 YFSETQ come from the germline V gene. Deletions cut 2 bases from V and 1 base from J, with 15 bases between. There are 16 residues in the CDR3. CDR3 in amino acids: CASSLVGRERNTEAFF. The DNA for the CDR3 is TGCGCCAGCAGCTTAGTCGGGAGGGAGAGGAACACTGAAGCTTTCTTT.

This clonotype showed up many times. V is TRBV12-3 or TRBV12-4 and J is TRBJ1-2, with D maybe TRBD1 (6 bases). The CDR3 is 13 residues long. V lost 2 bases to trimming and J lost 4 bases, with 8 bases between them. Here the CDR3 reads CASSLKQGYGYTF. In DNA form, the CDR3 reads TGTGCCAGCAGTTTAAAACAGGGCTATGGCTACACCTTC.

Comment on this clonotype: This could be a read error, since a much larger clone is one nucleotide away. The chain recombines TRBV4-1 with TRBJ2-2; a weak D match, TRBD2 (6 bases). Germline CDR1 MGHRA, CDR2 YSYEKL. The CDR3 runs 15 residues. CDR3 protein: CAGSPGEDNTGELFF. CDR3 in DNA: TGTGCCGGCAGCCCTGGGGAGGACAACACCGGGGAGCTGTTTTTT.

Ten or more counts support this clonotype. The chain links TRBV11-1 to TRBJ1-1; D gene ambiguous. Deletions cut 0 bases from V and 4 bases from J, with 3 bases between. Germline lookup yields CDR1 SGHAT and CDR2 FQDESV (reference sequence). The CDR3 length is 12 residues. The CDR3 sequence is CASSLAGTEAFF. As DNA, the CDR3 is TGTGCCAGCAGCTTAGCGGGCACTGAAGCTTTCTTT.

A word on this clonotype: A much larger clone lies a single base off, so this may be a read error. The CDR3 end shows no conserved phenylalanine or tryptophan, and so a read error is likely. The chain has TRBV7-9 and TRBJ1-2; 7 bases line up with TRBD1. This CDR3 is 19 amino acids long. Trimming at V came to 4 bases and at J to 5 bases, leaving 22 bases not matched to a gene. CDR1 is SEHNR, CDR2 FQNEAQ, per germline (reference sequence). CDR3 loop: CASSSPDRVIIQSRYGYTL. CDR3 nucleotides: TGTGCCAGCAGCTCTCCAGACAGGGTCATAATCCAAAGCCGGTATGGCTACACCTTA.

This clonotype was counted at least ten times. The chain is built from TRBV5-1 and TRBJ2-3; 9 bases align to TRBD1. The CDR3 is 15 residues long. CDR1 and CDR2 (germline): SGHRS, YFSETQ. V dropped 4 bases and J dropped 4; count of bases not matched to a gene: 7. The CDR3 coding sequence is TGCGCCAGCAGCCCGGGACAGGGCAACGCAGATACGCAGTATTTT. It is translated as CASSPGQGNADTQYF.

This clonotype was seen many times. This chain uses TRBV11-2 with TRBJ2-3; TRBD1 or TRBD2 may be the D gene (5 bases each). Trimming pared 3 bases from V and 5 bases from J, leaving 9 bases between. The CDR3 consists of 13 residues. In germline, CDR1 is SGHAT, CDR2 FQNNGV. The CDR3 DNA is TGTGCCAGCAGCTTCGGGACCAGAGATACGCAGTATTTT. This translates into CASSFGTRDTQYF.

Many counts were recorded for this clonotype. The rearrangement joins TRBV2 to TRBJ2-2, with a possible D match to TRBD1 (5 bases). Germline-derived CDR1 and CDR2 are SNHLY and FYNNEI. The V end was cut by 6 bases, the J end by 7 bases, with 9 bases between. This CDR3 region has 12 residues. CDR3 sequence: CASRGQFGELFF. DNA for the CDR3: TGTGCCAGCAGGGGGCAATTCGGGGAGCTGTTTTTT. Together with reference TRBV2 and TRBJ2-2, the CDR3 gives the full variable domain: EPEVTQTPSHQVTQMGQEVILRCVPISNHLYFYWYRQILGQKVEFLVSFYNNEISEKSEIFDDQFSVERPDGSNFTLKIRSTKLEDSAMYFCASRGQFGELFFGEGSRLTVL.

To note about this clonotype: A read error is likely, as this CDR3 ends without the conserved phenylalanine or tryptophan. The DNA is left out, because the CDR3 cannot be placed on it with certainty; the CDR3 is given as TCRdb lists it. This rearrangement joins TRBV6-2 or TRBV6-3 to TRBJ2-1; TRBD2, the D gene given by the table, was not confirmed from the DNA. Both ends counted, the CDR3 spans 15 residues. Germline V lookup: CDR1 MNHEY, CDR2 SVGEGT. The CDR3 sequence is CASSRLAGLYNEQLC.

This clonotype was recorded at least ten times. The V call is TRBV29-1, the J call TRBJ1-1; 7 bases align to TRBD1. This CDR3 region has 12 residues. Trimming cost V 7 bases and J 5 bases; bases outside gene matches: 7. Per germline, CDR1 SQVTM and CDR2 ANQGSEA. In DNA form, the CDR3 reads TGCAGCGCCAAACAGGGGCGGACTGAAGCTTTCTTT. Its translation: CSAKQGRTEAFF.

This chain joins TRBV4-1 and TRBJ1-2, with 7 positions matching TRBD1. CDR1 and CDR2 from the germline V gene are MGHRA and YSYEKL. The ends lost 1 base at V and 4 bases at J; junction bases unmatched: 9. CDR3 size: 16 residues. The CDR3 DNA is TGCGCCAGCAGCCAAGGTTTCAACAGGGGATTCTATGGCTACACCTTC. Protein: CASSQGFNRGFYGYTF.

Details on this clonotype: A read error is possible here, since a much larger clone lies one base away. This chain uses TRBV20-1 with TRBJ2-3; D might be TRBD2 (6 bases). CDR1 and CDR2 from the germline V gene are DFQATT and SNEGSKA (reference sequence). The CDR3 sequence is 16 residues long. The germline V and J ends were trimmed by 3 bases and 1 base, with 17 bases remaining between them. The CDR3 nucleotides read TGCAGTGCTAGTGCCTGGTCTAGCGCGGGCACAGATACGCAGTATTTT. This encodes CSASAWSSAGTDTQYF.

The table lists this clonotype with many counts. This chain connects TRBV29-1 to TRBJ2-1; D tentatively reads TRBD1 or TRBD2 (6 bases each). CDR1 is SQVTM and CDR2 is ANQGSEA in the germline V gene. Trimming removed 5 bases from V and 4 bases from J, with 15 bases in between. This CDR3 is built from 14 residues. This CDR3 is CSVPRGDFYNEQFF. The DNA of the CDR3 is TGCAGCGTTCCAAGGGGGGATTTTTACAATGAGCAGTTCTTC.

This clonotype was detected ten times or more. The chain employs TRBV20-1 and TRBJ2-7; 8 positions match TRBD1. The germline gives CDR1 DFQATT, CDR2 SNEGSKA (reference sequence). Trimming at V came to 5 bases and at J to 3 bases, leaving 6 bases not matched to a gene. This CDR3 region has 13 residues. In nucleotides, the CDR3 is TGCAGTGCTTGGACAGGGAAGCGCTACGAGCAGTACTTC. Translated: CSAWTGKRYEQYF.

This clonotype occurred many times. V is TRBV4-1 and J is TRBJ2-3; 10 bases are a match to TRBD2. The CDR3 extends over 14 amino acids. Germline lookup yields CDR1 MGHRA and CDR2 YSYEKL. The ends lost 5 bases at V and 6 bases at J; junction bases unmatched: 5. The DNA of the CDR3 is TGCGCCAGCAGCACTAGCGGGGCCCCGGATACGCAGTATTTT. Its translation: CASSTSGAPDTQYF.

At least ten counts were recorded for this clonotype. This rearrangement joins TRBV4-1 to TRBJ1-1; 7 nucleotides align to TRBD1. Looked up from germline, CDR1 is MGHRA and CDR2 is YSYEKL. The CDR3 runs 17 residues. J lost 0 bases, V lost 2 bases, and 9 bases had no gene match. CDR3 nucleotides: TGCGCCAGCAGCCAACGACCATCCGGGACAGTGAACACTGAAGCTTTCTTT. Translated: CASSQRPSGTVNTEAFF.

This clonotype has a count of ten or more. The gene calls are TRBV24-1 and TRBJ2-3; TRBD1 aligns across 7 bases. J was trimmed by 5 bases and V by 3 bases; bases with no gene match: 1. The CDR3 is 13 amino acids. Germline CDR1 reads KGHDR; CDR2 reads SFDVKD. The CDR3 DNA reads TGTGCCACCAGTGATGCAGGGGGAGATACGCAGTATTTT. Translated: CATSDAGGDTQYF.

This clonotype was observed at least ten times. V gene TRBV7-9 combines with J gene TRBJ2-1, with TRBD1 identical over 10 bases. Trimming took 4 bases from V and 4 from J; bases not matched to a gene: 4. CDR3 length equals 15 residues. Per the germline V gene, CDR1 is SEHNR and CDR2 is FQNEAQ (reference sequence). CDR3 sequence (DNA): TGTGCCAGCAGCTCTCCGGGACAGGGGTACAATGAGCAGTTCTTC. It yields the protein CASSSPGQGYNEQFF.

Note on this clonotype: A read error may explain this, as a much larger clone is one base away. The CDR3 nucleotides read TGTGCCAGCAGTTCCTACCCGGGACACGGGAACACCGGGGAGCTGTTTTTT. Its translation: CASSSYPGHGNTGELFF. This chain links TRBV27 with TRBJ2-2; a weak D match, TRBD1 (6 bases). CDR1 is MNHEY and CDR2 is SMNVEV in the germline V gene (reference sequence). V gave up 4 bases and J gave up 1 base, with 16 bases separating them. There are 17 residues in the CDR3.

This clonotype has a count of ten or more. The chain joins TRBV5-4 to TRBJ2-7, with D uncertain. Germline V CDR1 and CDR2: SGHNT, YYREEE (reference sequence). Trimming pared 5 bases from V and 1 base from J, leaving 10 bases between. The CDR3 spans 13 residues. CDR3 region: CASSFRPSYEQYF. In nucleotides, the CDR3 is TGTGCCAGCAGTTTTCGACCTTCCTACGAGCAGTACTTC.

By frequency in the sample, this clonotype is medium-sized. The rearrangement joins TRBV6-5 to TRBJ2-7; D remains ambiguous. The germline gives CDR1 MNHEY, CDR2 SVGAGI. CDR3 size: 17 residues. Deletions cut 0 bases from V and 5 bases from J, with 20 bases between. The CDR3 loop reads CASSYSKVPGLRNEQYF. CDR3 in DNA: TGTGCCAGCAGTTACTCGAAAGTCCCTGGGTTAAGGAACGAGCAGTACTTC.